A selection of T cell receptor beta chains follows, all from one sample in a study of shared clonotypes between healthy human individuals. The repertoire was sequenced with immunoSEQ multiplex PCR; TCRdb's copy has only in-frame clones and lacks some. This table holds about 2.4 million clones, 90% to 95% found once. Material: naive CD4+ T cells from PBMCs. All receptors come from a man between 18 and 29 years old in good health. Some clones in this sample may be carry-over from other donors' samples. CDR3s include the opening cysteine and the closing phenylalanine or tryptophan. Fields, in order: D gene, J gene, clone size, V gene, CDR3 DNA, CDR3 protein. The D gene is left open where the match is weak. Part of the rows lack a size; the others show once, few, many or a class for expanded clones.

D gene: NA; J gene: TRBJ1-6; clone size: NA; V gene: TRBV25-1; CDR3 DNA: TGTGCCAGCACCCAAGGGGGGATAGGATCACCCCTCCACTTT; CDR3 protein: CASTQGGIGSPLHF
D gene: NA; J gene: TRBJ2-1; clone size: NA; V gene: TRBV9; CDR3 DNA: TGTGCCAGCACCACTGGGATGGCGTCCTACAATGAGCAGTTCTTC; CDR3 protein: CASTTGMASYNEQFF
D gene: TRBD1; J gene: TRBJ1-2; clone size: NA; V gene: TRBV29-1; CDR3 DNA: TGCAGCGTTGGGGACAGTAGTGGCTACACCTTC; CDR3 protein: CSVGDSSGYTF
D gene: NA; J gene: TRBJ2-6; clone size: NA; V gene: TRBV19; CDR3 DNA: TGTGCCAGTAGTATTTTTCGATCGGACGCCCTCTCTGGGGCCAACGTCCTGACTTTC; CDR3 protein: CASSIFRSDALSGANVLTF
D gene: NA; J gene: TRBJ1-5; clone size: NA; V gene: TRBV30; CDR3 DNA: TGTGCCTGGAGCGCCAAGGTGGCAGGGTTGTACAATCAGCCCCAGCATTTT; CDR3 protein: CAWSAKVAGLYNQPQHF
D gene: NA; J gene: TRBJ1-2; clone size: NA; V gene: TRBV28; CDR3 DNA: TGTGCCAGCAGATCACAGGGCAACTATGGCTACACCTTC; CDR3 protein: CASRSQGNYGYTF
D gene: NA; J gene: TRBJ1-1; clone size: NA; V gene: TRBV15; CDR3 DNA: TGTGCCACCAGCAGAGCAGTGAACACTGAAGCTTTCTTT; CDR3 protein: CATSRAVNTEAFF
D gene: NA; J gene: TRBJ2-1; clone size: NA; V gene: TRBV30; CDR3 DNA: TGTGCCTGGACTCCCAACCAGTACAATGAGCAGTTCTTC; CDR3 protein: CAWTPNQYNEQFF
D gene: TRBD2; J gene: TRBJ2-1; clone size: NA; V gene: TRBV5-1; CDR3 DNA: TGCGCCAGCAGCTTGGCGGGGACTAGCGGTTGGGGTGAGCAGTTCTTC; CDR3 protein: CASSLAGTSGWGEQFF
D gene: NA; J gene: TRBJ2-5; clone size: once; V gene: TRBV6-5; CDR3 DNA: TGTGCCAGCAGTCGGAGTAGGACCCAAGAGACCCAGTACTTC; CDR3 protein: CASSRSRTQETQYF
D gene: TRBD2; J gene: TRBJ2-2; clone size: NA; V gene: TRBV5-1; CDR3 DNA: TGCGCCAGCAGCTTGGCCCAGACGGGAGGGCCCGGGGAGCTGTTTTTT; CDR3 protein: CASSLAQTGGPGELFF
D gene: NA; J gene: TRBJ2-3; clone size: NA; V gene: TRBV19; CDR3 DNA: TGTGCCAGTAGTATTTTGGCAGATACGCAGTATTTT; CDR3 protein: CASSILADTQYF
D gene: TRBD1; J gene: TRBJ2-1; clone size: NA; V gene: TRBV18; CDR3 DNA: TGTGCCAGCTCACCAGCCGGGACAGTTTACAATGAGCAGTTCTTC; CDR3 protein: CASSPAGTVYNEQFF